This T cell receptor (beta chain) was obtained from a study of regulatory T cells in long-lasting Graves disease. Study-wide background: Over 5 years of antithyroid drugs with positive TSH receptor antibodies was taken to mean persistent Graves' disease. Study-level results: Graves' patients with persistent disease showed TCR diversity lower than patients newly diagnosed. Under persistent disease, TRBV28, TRBJ1-2 and TRBJ2-5 were used preferentially.

Time point here: persistent/refractory GD, antithyroid drugs over 5 years with positive TRAb. PBMC RNA served as the TCR library source. This CDR3 comprises 16 residues. The germline gives CDR1 MNHEY, CDR2 SVGAGI. V lost 2 bases, J lost 1 base, and 14 bases lay in between. Investigators prepared the TCR beta libraries by applying iRepertoire HTBI primers and Arm-PCR of CDR3 regions. Study processing details: The study identified 55 to 80 TRBV and approximately 13 TRBJ segments across samples. MiXCR, run by TCRdb on the multiplex PCR reads, gives a single entry per CDR3 protein. The V and J calls and clone size come from TCRdb's table, not from the authors' own analysis. The sample yields 310,000 or so distinct CDR3 sequences, around 19% seen once. Ten or more counts support this clonotype. Its antigen is still unknown.

The sample here was peripheral blood mononuclear cells (PBMCs), taken when the disease was refractory, from a patient treated with antithyroid drugs. The chain couples TRBV6-5 to TRBJ1-2; TRBD1 is a possible D gene (5 bases). This sequence was found in a female donor with Graves disease. The CDR3 DNA sequence: TGTGCCAGCAGTTACCAGGGAGGAGCTTTTAACTATGGCTACACCTTC. This translates into CASSYQGGAFNYGYTF.